These 19 T cell receptor beta chains share one sample of origin, sequenced in a study of regulatory T cells in long-lasting Graves disease. Time point indicated: persistent/refractory GD, antithyroid drugs over 5 years with positive TRAb. RNA from PBMCs was the source of the TCR library. The authors built TCR beta libraries using iRepertoire HTBI primers and Arm-PCR of CDR3 regions. TCRdb reprocessed the multiplex PCR reads via MiXCR and lists one record per CDR3 protein. Seen here are 400,000 to 450,000 distinct CDR3 sequences, 20% to 25% observed once, and the top ten hold roughly a quarter. The specimen was peripheral blood mononuclear cells (PBMCs), collected when the disease was refractory, from a patient treated with antithyroid drugs. These receptors were collected from a female donor with Graves disease.

About this clonotype itself: A read error is possible here, since a much larger clone lies one base away. V usage is TRBV12-3 or TRBV12-4 and J usage is TRBJ2-7; 7 nucleotides match TRBD1. CDR3 length equals 14 residues. V was clipped by 7 bases and J by 5 bases; unmatched bases: 11. DNA for the CDR3: TGTGCCAGCAACAGACAGGGCTACACCCACGAGCAGTACTTC. Protein sequence: CASNRQGYTHEQYF.

The rearrangement uses TRBV19 and TRBJ2-2; TRBD1 aligns across 8 bases. CDR3 length equals 15 residues. The J segment lost 5 bases and the V segment lost 4 bases, leaving 6 bases of the junction unmatched. The germline gives CDR1 LNHDA, CDR2 SQIVND (reference sequence). In DNA, the CDR3 is TGTGCCAGTAGTACCAGCGGACAGGGAACCGGGGAGCTGTTTTTT. The encoded protein is CASSTSGQGTGELFF.

This clonotype appeared many times. The rearrangement links TRBV2 to TRBJ2-7; 11 nucleotides line up with TRBD1. Germline V CDR1 and CDR2: SNHLY, FYNNEI. This CDR3 is 15 amino acids long. After removal of 3 bases from V and 4 bases from J, the junction contained 5 bases not matched to a gene. The CDR3 spells CASSDGQGARYEQYF. Written as DNA, the CDR3 is TGTGCCAGCAGTGATGGACAGGGGGCAAGGTACGAGCAGTACTTC. Drawing the rest from reference TRBV2 and TRBJ2-7, the complete variable domain is EPEVTQTPSHQVTQMGQEVILRCVPISNHLYFYWYRQILGQKVEFLVSFYNNEISEKSEIFDDQFSVERPDGSNFTLKIRSTKLEDSAMYFCASSDGQGARYEQYFGPGTRLTVT.

V is TRBV19 and J is TRBJ1-1, with D maybe TRBD1 (5 bases). This CDR3 contains 14 residues. Looked up from germline, CDR1 is LNHDA and CDR2 is SQIVND (reference sequence). V was shortened by 7 bases and J by 5 bases, with 17 bases between the two germline ends. The CDR3 here is CASMRAGRRTEAFF. The CDR3 DNA reads as TGTGCCAGTATGAGGGCAGGGAGGAGGACTGAAGCTTTCTTT.

This clonotype was counted at least ten times. The chain recombines TRBV6-1 with TRBJ2-2, with 9 bases aligning to TRBD1. J gave up 5 bases and V 10 bases, and 5 bases lay outside the gene matches. The CDR3 totals 13 residues. The germline gives CDR1 MNHNS, CDR2 SASEGT. The CDR3 coding sequence is TGTGCCACAGGACAGGGGCGGACCGGGGAGCTGTTTTTT. It codes for CATGQGRTGELFF.

A few counts support this clonotype. The V call is TRBV7-7, the J call TRBJ2-7, with TRBD1 as a possible D gene (5 bases). The CDR3 is made up of 13 amino acids. V was trimmed by 5 bases and J by 5 bases, leaving 13 bases between them. Germline V gene sequence: CDR1 SSHAT, CDR2 FNYEAQ (reference sequence). The CDR3 loop reads CASSPREGDEQYF. CDR3 nucleotides: TGTGCCAGCAGCCCCAGGGAAGGGGACGAGCAGTACTTC.

This chain uses TRBV7-9 with TRBJ2-7; the match to TRBD1 covers 7 bases. The CDR3 spans 15 residues. J lost 1 base, V lost 5 bases, and 8 bases had no gene match. Germline lookup yields CDR1 SEHNR and CDR2 FQNEAQ (reference sequence). DNA for the CDR3: TGTGCCAGCAGCCCCGGGACAGATGGATCCTACGAGCAGTACTTC. It specifies CASSPGTDGSYEQYF.

The chain carries TRBV6-5 and TRBJ2-2; D not certain. The germline gives CDR1 MNHEY, CDR2 SVGAGI. V was clipped by 2 bases and J by 6 bases, with 7 bases between them. This CDR3 is 13 amino acids long. CDR3 nucleotides: TGTGCCAGCAGTTACCGTAGAGCCGGGGAGCTGTTTTTT. It yields the protein CASSYRRAGELFF.

A word on this clonotype: Being one base from a much bigger clone, this may be a read error. This chain uses TRBV3-1 with TRBJ2-6, with TRBD2 matching 8 bases. Germline V CDR1 and CDR2: LGHDT, YNNKEL (reference sequence). The junction had 7 bases not matched to a gene; V was cut back by 4 bases and J by 2 bases. The CDR3 has 17 amino acids. The CDR3 bases are TGTGCCAGCAGCCGACTAACGGGAGGGCCTGGGGCCAACGTCCTGACTTTC. Amino acids: CASSRLTGGPGANVLTF.

The rearrangement joins TRBV6-2 or TRBV6-3 to TRBJ2-7; 9 bases line up with TRBD1. This CDR3 is 16 amino acids long. Trimming cost V 4 bases and J 0 bases; bases outside gene matches: 7. Germline CDR1 and CDR2: MNHEY and SVGEGT. The CDR3, as DNA: TGTGCCAGCAGTTTCTTATACAGGGGGCACTCCTACGAGCAGTACTTC. It yields the protein CASSFLYRGHSYEQYF.

In this sample, this clonotype turned up a few times. The chain links TRBV7-9 to TRBJ1-1, with D maybe TRBD1 (5 bases). The CDR3 consists of 12 residues. Germline lookup yields CDR1 SEHNR and CDR2 FQNEAQ (reference sequence). The germline V and J ends were trimmed by 3 bases and 8 bases, with 10 bases remaining between them. CDR3 residues: CASSFGRQEAFF. The DNA of the CDR3 is TGTGCCAGCAGCTTTGGACGACAGGAAGCTTTCTTT.

This clonotype was seen once. The V and J genes are TRBV27 and TRBJ1-1; possibly TRBD1 for D (6 bases). Trimming cost V 6 bases and J 5 bases, with 13 bases left between them. This CDR3 spans 13 amino acids. Germline V gene sequence: CDR1 MNHEY, CDR2 SMNVEV (reference sequence). The CDR3 DNA follows: TGTGCCAGCAGATATAACAGGGAGACTGAAGCTTTCTTT. Encoded protein: CASRYNRETEAFF.

The table lists this clonotype with a few counts. This chain connects TRBV2 to TRBJ2-2; D ambiguous. CDR3 length equals 14 residues. Germline V CDR1 and CDR2: SNHLY, FYNNEI. Trimming stripped 4 bases from V and 7 bases from J, with 13 bases between. CDR3 loop: CASSVSAVVGELFF. CDR3 sequence (DNA): TGTGCCAGCAGTGTTTCGGCGGTGGTCGGGGAGCTGTTTTTT.

This clonotype was detected a few times. This chain uses TRBV30 with TRBJ1-1; D is possibly TRBD1 (6 bases). Between the trimmed V and J ends, which lost 5 bases and 5 bases, there was a span of 12 bases. CDR3 length: 12 residues. Per germline, CDR1 GTSNPN and CDR2 SVGIG (reference sequence). CDR3 amino acids: CAWSIGQTEAFF. The CDR3 DNA sequence: TGTGCCTGGTCGATAGGACAGACTGAAGCTTTCTTT.

This clonotype occurred a few times. This sequence joins TRBV7-2 and TRBJ2-5; 7 bases agree with TRBD1. J gave up 8 bases and V 4 bases, and 4 bases lay outside the gene matches. The CDR3 totals 12 residues. The germline gives CDR1 SGHTA, CDR2 FQGNSA. CDR3 sequence: CASSYTGVTQYF. In DNA form, the CDR3 reads TGTGCCAGCAGCTATACAGGGGTTACCCAGTACTTC.

The chain combines TRBV5-5 with TRBJ1-5; D is perhaps TRBD1 (6 bases). The CDR3 has 14 residues. The germline CDR1 and CDR2 sequences are SGHKS and YYEKEE (reference sequence). V gave up 6 bases and J gave up 4 bases, with 14 bases separating them. DNA of the CDR3: TGTGCCAGCACCCCGGACAGATGGAATCAGCCCCAGCATTTT. Residues: CASTPDRWNQPQHF.

This sequence joins TRBV19 and TRBJ1-4, with D uncertain. This CDR3 has 15 residues. Trimming left V 8 bases short and J 0 bases short, with 13 bases between. Germline CDR1 LNHDA, CDR2 SQIVND (reference sequence). The CDR3 bases are TGTGCCAGTCAGAGAGAGATAACAACTAATGAAAAACTGTTTTTT. Protein sequence: CASQREITTNEKLFF.

This clonotype was detected many times. The chain has TRBV7-8 and TRBJ1-1; tentatively, D is TRBD1 (5 bases). The V gene lost 2 bases and the J gene lost 3 bases, with 16 bases spanning the gap. This CDR3 is built from 16 residues. The germline V gene encodes CDR1 SGHVS and CDR2 FQNEAQ. CDR3 coding DNA: TGTGCCAGCAGCTTACGAGGGACGGGAAAAGACACTGAAGCTTTCTTT. It specifies CASSLRGTGKDTEAFF.

The sample holds one count of this clonotype. A much bigger clone sits one base away, suggesting this may be a read error. The V gene is TRBV6-2 or TRBV6-3, the J gene TRBJ2-2; D ambiguous. Germline CDR1 reads MNHEY; CDR2 reads SVGEGT. The CDR3 is 17 amino acids. In DNA, the CDR3 is TGTGCCCGCAGTCCCCCTTCGCTAGGACGGAACACCGGGGAGCTGTTTTTT. Its protein product is CARSPPSLGRNTGELFF.